Listed below are T cell receptor beta chains from one sample, sequenced in a study of response to subunit inactivated influenza vaccine. TCRdb independently ran MiXCR on the RT-PCR reads; one entry per CDR3 protein. The sample includes 450,000 to 600,000 distinct CDR3 sequences, approximately 7.3% of them seen just once. This material consisted of PBMCs from blood, taken roughly 24 months after vaccination. These receptors originate from a man aged 50-75 years who received an inactivated influenza vaccine. The CDR3 runs from the conserved cysteine through the conserved F or W. The order of the fields is D gene, J gene, V gene, clone size, CDR3 DNA, CDR3 protein. The D gene is left open where the match is weak. Size values are once, few and many counts, or a class for expanded clones, and some rows have none.

>.|TRBJ2-1|TRBV2|.
TGTGCCAGTCGGGTCAGTGAGCAGTTCTTC
CASRVSEQFF
>.|TRBJ2-6|TRBV6-1|.
TGTGCCAGCAGTGAAGAGGAGGGACTGGGGGCCAACGTCCTGACTTTC
CASSEEEGLGANVLTF
>TRBD1|TRBJ2-5|TRBV28|few
TGTGCCAGCAGTTTGCTTAGGGACAGGCGCCCTTGGGAGACCCAGTACTTC
CASSLLRDRRPWETQYF
>.|TRBJ1-1|TRBV29-1|many
TGCAGCGTTGAATTGCACAGTCTGAACACTGAAGCTTTCTTT
CSVELHSLNTEAFF
>.|TRBJ2-7|TRBV12-3/TRBV12-4|.
TGTGCCAGCAGTTTATCACTGCGGGGAATATTAATCAACCCCTACGAGCAGTACTTC
CASSLSLRGILINPYEQYF
>.|TRBJ1-2|TRBV12-3/TRBV12-4|many
TGTGCCAGCAGTTTCGCGCGGCAAGCTTATGGCTACACCTTC
CASSFARQAYGYTF
>.|TRBJ1-2|TRBV3-1|.
TGTGCCAGCAGCCGTAACAGGAACTACACCTTC
CASSRNRNYTF
>TRBD1|TRBJ2-3|TRBV7-9|few
TGTGCCAGCAGCCCCCGGGACAGTCTGCAGGATACGCAGTATTTT
CASSPRDSLQDTQYF
>.|TRBJ1-1|TRBV12-3/TRBV12-4|many
TGTGCCAGCAGTTTTTCGGAGGGCACTGAAGCTTTCTTT
CASSFSEGTEAFF
>.|TRBJ2-1|TRBV20-1|few
TGCAGTGCTAGTGTCGGCCTGGGGAATGAGCAGTTCTTC
CSASVGLGNEQFF
>.|TRBJ2-7|TRBV5-1|many
TGCGCCAGCAGCTTGGCCCCCTGGAGTTCCTACGAGCAGTACTTC
CASSLAPWSSYEQYF
>.|TRBJ2-1|TRBV11-3|many
TGTGCCAGCAGCTCCTCTGCTGAGCAGTTCTTC
CASSSSAEQFF
>TRBD1|TRBJ1-1|TRBV10-2|.
TGCGCCAGCGGTAAAGGGGGCGATCCCACTGAAGCTTTCTTT
CASGKGGDPTEAFF
>.|TRBJ1-2|TRBV20-1|many
TGCAGTGCTAGAGATAGGAAACAGGACTCACCCCACTATGGCTACACCTTC
CSARDRKQDSPHYGYTF
>.|TRBJ2-1|TRBV20-1|few
TGCAGTGCTAGAGATCTGAATGACCTAGACCGATACAATGAGCAGTTCTTC
CSARDLNDLDRYNEQFF
>.|TRBJ1-1|TRBV9|.
TGTGCCAGCAGCGCCGCAGGGTGGACTGAAGCTTTCTTT
CASSAAGWTEAFF
>.|TRBJ2-6|TRBV10-3|.
TGTGCCATCGGGCGGGCAGGAGGGGCCAACGTCCTGACTTTC
CAIGRAGGANVLTF
>.|TRBJ2-5|TRBV19|.
TGTGCCAGTAGTATTGGCGGCGAGACCCAGTACTTC
CASSIGGETQYF
>TRBD1|TRBJ2-1|TRBV12-3/TRBV12-4|many
TGTGCCAGCAGTTTAGGGACAGGGACGAATGAGCAGTTCTTC
CASSLGTGTNEQFF
>.|TRBJ2-4|TRBV15|.
TGTGCCACCAGCAGAGATGAGGGGTACATTCAGTACTTC
CATSRDEGYIQYF
>.|TRBJ1-4|TRBV4-1|few
TGCGCCAGCAGCCAAGATCCGGGGGCGAGGACCCCAGAGGGACTGTTTTTT
CASSQDPGARTPEGLFF
>.|TRBJ1-1|TRBV7-2|many
TGTGCCAGCAGCTTAGGGCAGGTTCCCACTGAAGCTTTCTTT
CASSLGQVPTEAFF
>TRBD2|TRBJ2-5|TRBV7-2|few
TGTGCCAGCAGCCCCCTCGGGAGGGGCGGGGAGACCCAGTACTTC
CASSPLGRGGETQYF
>.|TRBJ2-3|TRBV11-1|many
TGTGCCAGCAGCCAAGGGCGGAAGGGACTTAGCACAGATACGCAGTATTTT
CASSQGRKGLSTDTQYF
>.|TRBJ1-5|TRBV28|many
TGTGCCAGCAGCCTCGGTGATGGAGGCAATCAGCCCCAGCATTTT
CASSLGDGGNQPQHF
>.|TRBJ1-5|TRBV21-1|many
TGTGCCAGCACCATTTATGGGGGCGCTTCTTATCAGCCCCAGCATTTT
CASTIYGGASYQPQHF
>TRBD2|TRBJ2-1|TRBV27|few
TGTGCCAGCAGGTGGGACTACACCTACAATGAGCAGTTCTTC
CASRWDYTYNEQFF
>.|TRBJ1-2|TRBV6-5|many
TGTGCCAGCAGAGGGACGGAATATGGCTACACCTTC
CASRGTEYGYTF
>.|TRBJ1-3|TRBV7-2|few
TGTGCCAGCAGCTTAAGGGGAGGCGGAAACACCATATATTTT
CASSLRGGGNTIYF
>.|TRBJ2-3|TRBV5-1|.
TGCGCCAGCAGCTTGGTTCCTACCTCAGATACGCAGTATTTT
CASSLVPTSDTQYF
>TRBD2|TRBJ2-7|TRBV20-1|.
TGCAGTGCTAGAGCGACTAGCGGGCTCTACGAGCAGTACTTC
CSARATSGLYEQYF
>.|TRBJ2-7|TRBV5-1|few
TGCGCCAGCAATGGGGGCCGGGGATCCTACGAGCAGTACTTC
CASNGGRGSYEQYF
>.|TRBJ2-7|TRBV5-1|many
TGTGCCAGCAGTTTCGACAGGACCTACGAGCAGTACTTC
CASSFDRTYEQYF
>TRBD1|TRBJ2-3|TRBV2|few
TGTGCCAGCAGTTCGGACAGGGCGGTAGATACGCAGTATTTT
CASSSDRAVDTQYF
>.|TRBJ1-1|TRBV15|few
TGTGCCACCAGCAGAGAAACAGGGAGAATGAACACTGAAGCTTTCTTT
CATSRETGRMNTEAFF
>.|TRBJ2-7|TRBV5-1|few
TGCGCCAGCAGCTGGGGGGGTCCCGGCGGGGGCACCTACGAGCAGTACTTC
CASSWGGPGGGTYEQYF
>.|TRBJ1-1|TRBV4-3|many
TGCGCCAGCAGCCAAGGTTCATTCGGATACACTGAAGCTTTCTTT
CASSQGSFGYTEAFF
>TRBD1|TRBJ1-1|TRBV14|many
TGTGCCAGCAGCTCACAGGGGGCTGTGAACACTGAAGCTTTCTTT
CASSSQGAVNTEAFF
>.|TRBJ2-1|TRBV7-2|many
TGTGCCAGCAGCTTATGGGTGGCAAATGAGCAGTTCTTC
CASSLWVANEQFF
>.|TRBJ2-1|TRBV2|few
TGTGCCAGCAGTGAAGGGGGTACCTGGGAGCAGTTCTTC
CASSEGGTWEQFF
>.|TRBJ2-2|TRBV20-1|few
TGCAGTGCTTACGGGACTAACACCGGGGAGCTGTTTTTT
CSAYGTNTGELFF
>.|TRBJ2-2|TRBV5-1|many
TGCGCCAGCAGCTCTGATAACACCGGGGAGCTGTTTTTT
CASSSDNTGELFF
>.|TRBJ1-4|TRBV5-1|.
TGCGCCAGCAGCCCCTCCGGCAGGGCAGGCGAAAAACTGTTTTTT
CASSPSGRAGEKLFF
>.|TRBJ2-5|TRBV20-1|few
TGCAGTGCTAGTTTGACAGCCAAAGAGACCCAGTACTTC
CSASLTAKETQYF
>.|TRBJ1-3|TRBV6-5|.
TGTGCCAGCAGTTACGCGGCCTCTGGAAACACCATATATTTT
CASSYAASGNTIYF
>.|TRBJ2-1|TRBV3-1|few
TGTGCCAGCAGCCAACCTAGTCCCCCTCGGTACAATGAGCAGTTCTTC
CASSQPSPPRYNEQFF
>.|TRBJ1-1|TRBV6-2/TRBV6-3|.
TGTGCCAGCAGTTGGGACGGACAGCTATACACTGAAGCTTTCTTT
CASSWDGQLYTEAFF
>.|TRBJ1-6|TRBV28|.
TGTGCCAGCAGGCTTTTGAATTCACCCCTCCACTTT
CASRLLNSPLHF
>TRBD2|TRBJ2-3|TRBV6-1|.
TGTGCCAGCGGACTAGCGGGGGAGACAGATACGCAGTATTTT
CASGLAGETDTQYF
>.|TRBJ2-1|TRBV20-1|.
TGCAGTGCCCGGGGGGTGAGACAGGGGAGTGCCTTCTCCTACAATGAGCAGTTCTTC
CSARGVRQGSAFSYNEQFF
>.|TRBJ2-7|TRBV6-2/TRBV6-3|few
TGTGCCAGCAGTTACGACCCTAGCACGTTCTACGAGCAGTACTTC
CASSYDPSTFYEQYF
>.|TRBJ2-7|TRBV12-3/TRBV12-4|few
TGTGCCAGCAGTTTCGGGGGAGGCTCCGCCGAGCAGTACTTC
CASSFGGGSAEQYF
>TRBD1|TRBJ1-5|TRBV20-1|few
TGCAGTGCTAGAGGACAGGGTTGGGGCAATCAGCCCCAGCATTTT
CSARGQGWGNQPQHF
>.|TRBJ1-5|TRBV19|.
TGTGCCAGTAGTATAGAAGGACAGTTCAATCAGCCCCAGCATTTT
CASSIEGQFNQPQHF
>.|TRBJ2-1|TRBV7-2|few
TGTGCCAGCAGCTTAGTCGGTTGGGAACCCGGGGATGAGCAGTTCTTC
CASSLVGWEPGDEQFF